This T cell receptor (beta chain) was captured in a study of regulatory T cells in long-lasting Graves disease (dated by TCRdb to the early 2020s). Background on the whole study: In the newly diagnosed Graves' disease group, patients had been taking antithyroid drugs for less than 3 months. Patients with persistent Graves' disease were compared with patients with newly diagnosed Graves' disease using TCR sequencing and RNA sequencing of peripheral blood. The study was registered as a clinical trial and conducted in China. A total of some 35 samples underwent TCR sequencing, from around 13 patients with persistent Graves' disease and some 20 patients with newly diagnosed Graves' disease.

Worth noting for this clonotype: It has no known antigen specificity. Base quality data are lacking; no much larger clone is found one base away.

Libraries came from multiplex PCR. Sequencing instrument: Illumina HiSeq 4000. TCR beta libraries were built with iRepertoire HTBI primers and Arm-PCR amplification of CDR3 regions. Before sequencing, the PCR products went through gel purification. The study's own analysis went as follows. Across samples, roughly 60 TRBV and 14 TRBJ segments were identified and used for gene usage analysis of CDR3 amino acid clonotypes. COPE and FqMerger were used to merge the filtered high-quality paired reads into contigs. Contigs were aligned with BLAST to IMGT TRBV, TRBD and TRBJ reference genes, and CDR3 was defined per IMGT. Any clonotype with a frequency above 0.1% was classified as a highly expanded clone. Shannon entropy served as the measure of repertoire diversity, while the Gini coefficient captured V-J evenness. A clonotype found in more than one individual was treated as public. In TCRdb, the public reads were trimmed at Q25 with fastp and aligned with MiXCR, with productive beta chains retained. One record per CDR3 amino acid sequence lists the most common genes and DNA. The V and J calls, along with clone size, are taken from TCRdb and not from the paper's own processing. In this sample the table shows fewer than 650,000 distinct CDR3 sequences, 15% to 20% of which occur a single time. 9.5% to 15% of the sample comes from the top ten.

What this sample's time point label stands for: newly diagnosed GD, antithyroid drugs for less than 3 months. RNA was extracted from PBMCs in TRIzol for both TCR sequencing and RNA sequencing. The diagnosis of Graves' disease followed American Thyroid Association guidelines. Patients were recruited from an endocrinology department in Xi'an, China. From each patient, approximately 10 milliliters of peripheral blood was collected into an EDTA anticoagulant tube. Ficoll Paque Plus density gradient separation was used to isolate PBMCs, and no additional T cell sorting was done. An Agilent 2100 Bioanalyzer and agarose gel were used to assess RNA quality, and a NanoDrop 2000 was used to measure RNA concentration. The CDR3 measures 13 amino acids from cysteine to phenylalanine. Kept here is only the CDR3 DNA, which spans 39 bases and is read in frame from base 1. In the germline V gene, CDR1 corresponds to SQVTM and CDR2 to ANQGSEA. The V and J ends are trimmed by 2 bases and 4 bases, leaving 11 bases between them.

The full study reports these points: The small sample size was acknowledged by the authors as a limitation that may reduce accuracy. A larger number of public clonotypes was shared among persistent patients (around 3,000) than among newly diagnosed patients (around 890). Only peripheral blood was studied, because thyroid tissue, the primary lesion, was inaccessible. Sequencing and analysis were limited to the TCR beta chain. Persistent disease showed preferential use of TRBV28, TRBJ1-2 and TRBJ2-5, whereas newly diagnosed disease favored TRBV20-1 and TRBJ2-1. Lower TCR Shannon entropy and fewer highly expanded clones were observed in persistent Graves' disease patients than in newly diagnosed patients, which suggested clonal expansion.

These same records also appear under a second study, on T cells in Graves' hyperthyroidism and ophthalmopathy. As that second paper reports: Stable Graves' hyperthyroidism was defined as the absence of progression to ophthalmopathy over 18 months of follow-up. The hyperthyroidism patients were between 18 and 65 years old and newly diagnosed, with a disease duration of less than 2 months. The study excluded patients with uncontrolled infections, other autoimmune diseases, pregnancy or lactation. Diagnoses were established on the basis of clinical symptoms, serum thyroxine and TRAb, thyroid ultrasound, and orbital computed tomography. For the first round of RT-PCR on the TCR CDR3, the HTBI primer set was used together with the Qiagen OneStep RT-PCR kit. Most expanded thyroid clonotypes (frequency above 0.001) were also detected in blood, suggesting blood repertoires may reflect thyroid immune responses. Ophthalmopathy was separated from stable hyperthyroidism by a 13 V-J signature model, with around 90% sensitivity and just over 81% specificity obtained in cross-validation and 80%/75% obtained in testing. In validation, the model predicted progression to ophthalmopathy with approximately 71% sensitivity and about 72% specificity, a median of roughly seven months before onset. A discovery cohort of around 98 patients, 43 with Graves' ophthalmopathy and approximately 57 with stable Graves' hyperthyroidism, was used to find distinguishing TCR V-J signatures. Whether ophthalmopathy could be predicted prospectively was tested in an independent validation cohort made up of fewer than 20 hyperthyroidism patients plus 17 patients who later progressed to ophthalmopathy. The roughly 100 discovery patients were randomly divided into training and test sets at a 7:3 ratio. In addition, the study compared T-cell repertoires in thyroid tissue and in blood from several Graves' hyperthyroidism patients. After sampling, hyperthyroidism patients received methimazole starting at 30 mg daily, and ophthalmopathy patients received high-dose intravenous methylprednisolone. Libraries were constructed in a second round of multiplex PCR, after which size selection and purification were carried out. Sequencing of the libraries was done on an Illumina HiSeq2000 using paired-end 100 bp reads. SOAPnuke was used to process the raw data, with reads discarded if the reads contained adapters or uncalled bases, had a mean Phred below 15, or lacked an exact constant-primer or identifier match. COPE v1.2.5 was used to merge the high-quality paired reads, and each unique nucleotide sequence was defined as a clonotype. MiTCR v1.1 was used to align the clonotypes against IMGT TRBV, TRBD and TRBJ reference segments. The analysis included only V-J combinations with a frequency above 0.0001, which together covered over 98% of the repertoires. The TCS score was defined as F50 (clonal expansion) divided by E x V (chaos), with BLOSUM62-based TCRdist calculated between CDR3 peptides within each V-J. Welch's t-statistics and random forest reduced 500 to 550 V-J features to 13, which were used in a naive Bayes classifier (R e1071). Sample size was not statistically predetermined, and investigators were not blinded to group allocation. The paper describes TCR Vbeta CDR3 sequencing of about 140 peripheral blood samples, made up of roughly 40 ophthalmopathy patients, 70 to 80 hyperthyroidism patients and 17 progressor patients.

This sequence originates from a young man with Graves disease. Donor details come from another sample of the same person, matched by shared clones. This receptor chain uses TRBV29-1 and TRBJ1-2, and possibly TRBD1, on 6 matching bases. The source material was peripheral blood mononuclear cells (PBMCs), sampled at new diagnosis, from a patient treated with antithyroid drugs. The CDR3 has the sequence CSVEWGAGYGYTF. In nucleotides, the sequence is TGCAGCGTTGAATGGGGGGCTGGCTATGGCTACACCTTC.